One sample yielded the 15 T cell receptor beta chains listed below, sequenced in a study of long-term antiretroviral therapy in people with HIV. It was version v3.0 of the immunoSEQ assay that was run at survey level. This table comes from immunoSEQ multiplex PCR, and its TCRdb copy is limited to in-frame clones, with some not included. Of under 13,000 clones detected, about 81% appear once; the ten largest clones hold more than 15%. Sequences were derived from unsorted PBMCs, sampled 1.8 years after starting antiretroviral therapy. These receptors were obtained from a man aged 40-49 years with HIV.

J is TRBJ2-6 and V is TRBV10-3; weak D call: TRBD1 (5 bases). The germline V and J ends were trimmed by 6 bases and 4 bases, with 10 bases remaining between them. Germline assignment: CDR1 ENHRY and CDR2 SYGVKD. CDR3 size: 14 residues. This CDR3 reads CAIRQAEGANVLTF. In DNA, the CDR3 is TGTGCCATCAGACAGGCGGAAGGGGCCAACGTCCTGACTTTC.

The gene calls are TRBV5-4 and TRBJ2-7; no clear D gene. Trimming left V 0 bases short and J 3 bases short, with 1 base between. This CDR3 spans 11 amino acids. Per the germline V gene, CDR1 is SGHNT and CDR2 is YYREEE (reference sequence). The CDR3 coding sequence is TGTGCCAGCAGCTTGGGCTACGAGCAGTACTTC. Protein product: CASSLGYEQYF. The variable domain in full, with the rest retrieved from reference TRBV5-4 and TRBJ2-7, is ETGVTQSPTHLIKTRGQQVTLRCSSQSGHNTVSWYQQALGQGPQFIFQYYREEENGRGNFPPRFSGLQFPNYSSELNVNALELDDSALYLCASSLGYEQYFGPGTRLTVT.

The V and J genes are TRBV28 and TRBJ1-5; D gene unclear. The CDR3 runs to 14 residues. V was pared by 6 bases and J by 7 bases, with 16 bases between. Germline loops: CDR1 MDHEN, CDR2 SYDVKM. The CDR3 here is CASSLTNAGQPQHF. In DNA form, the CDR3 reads TGTGCCAGCAGCCTCACCAACGCGGGGCAGCCCCAGCATTTT.

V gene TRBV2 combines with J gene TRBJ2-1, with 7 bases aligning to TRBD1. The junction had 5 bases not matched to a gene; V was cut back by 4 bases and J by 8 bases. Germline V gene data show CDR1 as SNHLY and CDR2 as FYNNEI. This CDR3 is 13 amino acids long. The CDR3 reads CASSADRNDEQFF. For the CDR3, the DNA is TGTGCCAGCAGTGCGGACAGGAATGATGAGCAGTTCTTC.

CDR3 sequence (DNA): TGTGCCAGCAGCCCTCGAGGGTCCGAGAACACTGAAGCTTTCTTT. Its protein product is CASSPRGSENTEAFF. The V and J genes are TRBV7-3 and TRBJ1-1; no clear D gene. The germline V gene encodes CDR1 SGHTA and CDR2 FQGTGA. The CDR3 length is 15 residues. V was shortened by 5 bases and J by 1 base, with 14 bases between the two germline ends.

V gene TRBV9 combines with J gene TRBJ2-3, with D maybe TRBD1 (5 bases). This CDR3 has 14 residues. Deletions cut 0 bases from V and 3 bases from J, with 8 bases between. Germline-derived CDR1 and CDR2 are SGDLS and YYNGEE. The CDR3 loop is CASSVEGMTDTQYF. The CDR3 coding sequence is TGTGCCAGCAGCGTAGAGGGGATGACAGATACGCAGTATTTT.

CDR3 amino acids: CASNREGTGEAFF. The CDR3 nucleotides are TGTGCCAGCAACCGCGAAGGGACAGGGGAAGCTTTCTTT. The chain has TRBV27 and TRBJ1-1; 9 bases are a match to TRBD1. Germline V gene sequence: CDR1 MNHEY, CDR2 SMNVEV (reference sequence). This CDR3 contains 13 residues. The V and J ends lost 7 bases and 8 bases, in that order; junction bases with no gene match: 8.

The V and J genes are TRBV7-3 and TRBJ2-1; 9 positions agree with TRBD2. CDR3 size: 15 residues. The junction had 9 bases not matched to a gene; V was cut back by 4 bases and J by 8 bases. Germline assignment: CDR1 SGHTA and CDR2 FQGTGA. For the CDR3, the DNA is TGTGCCAGCAGCTCGGCGGGACTAGCTGGCTATGAGCAGTTCTTC. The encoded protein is CASSSAGLAGYEQFF.

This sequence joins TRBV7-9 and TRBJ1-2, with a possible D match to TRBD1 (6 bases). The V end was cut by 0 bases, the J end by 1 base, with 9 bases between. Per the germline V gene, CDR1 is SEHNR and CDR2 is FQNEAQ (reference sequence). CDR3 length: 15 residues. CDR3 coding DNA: TGTGCCAGCAGCTTAGCCGACAGGTTTAACTATGGCTACACCTTC. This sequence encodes CASSLADRFNYGYTF.

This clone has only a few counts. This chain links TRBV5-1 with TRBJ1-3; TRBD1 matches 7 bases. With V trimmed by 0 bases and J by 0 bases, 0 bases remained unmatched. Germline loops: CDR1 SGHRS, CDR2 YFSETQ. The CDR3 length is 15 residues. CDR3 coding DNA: TGCGCCAGCAGCTTGGGGGACAGCTCTGGAAACACCATATATTTT. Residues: CASSLGDSSGNTIYF.

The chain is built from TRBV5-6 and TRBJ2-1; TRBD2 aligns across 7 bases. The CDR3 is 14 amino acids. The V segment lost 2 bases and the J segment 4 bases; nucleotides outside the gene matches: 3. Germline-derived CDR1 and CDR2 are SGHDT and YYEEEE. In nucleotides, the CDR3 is TGTGCCAGCAGCTTTGCTAGCGGTTACAATGAGCAGTTCTTC. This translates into CASSFASGYNEQFF.

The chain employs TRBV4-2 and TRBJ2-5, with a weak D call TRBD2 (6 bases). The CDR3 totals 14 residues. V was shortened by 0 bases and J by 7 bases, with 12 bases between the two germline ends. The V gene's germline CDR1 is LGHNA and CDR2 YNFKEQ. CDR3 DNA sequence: TGTGCCAGCAGCCAAGATTCAGAGGGAGGGACCCAGTACTTC. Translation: CASSQDSEGGTQYF.

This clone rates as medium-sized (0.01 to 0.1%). The CDR3 is CSVGKTSGRARGHEQYF. CDR3 nucleotides: TGCAGCGTTGGTAAGACTAGCGGGAGGGCACGGGGCCACGAGCAGTACTTC. The chain combines TRBV29-1 with TRBJ2-7; the match to TRBD2 covers 14 bases. This CDR3 has 17 residues. Germline trimming cut 4 bases from V and 5 bases from J; bases unmatched to any gene: 13. CDR1 SQVTM and CDR2 ANQGSEA come from the germline V gene.

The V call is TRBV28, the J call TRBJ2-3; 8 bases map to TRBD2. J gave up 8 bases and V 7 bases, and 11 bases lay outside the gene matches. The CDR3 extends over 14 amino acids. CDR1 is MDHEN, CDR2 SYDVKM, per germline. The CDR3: CASIPGGVKGTQYF. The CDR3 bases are TGTGCCAGCATTCCGGGAGGGGTCAAAGGTACGCAGTATTTT.

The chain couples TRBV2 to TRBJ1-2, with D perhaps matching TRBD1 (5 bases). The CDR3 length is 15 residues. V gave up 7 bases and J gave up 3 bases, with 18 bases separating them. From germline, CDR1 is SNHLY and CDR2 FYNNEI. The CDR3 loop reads CASTGQGRPDYGYTF. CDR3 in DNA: TGTGCCAGCACTGGTCAGGGACGACCCGACTATGGCTACACCTTC.